The source of this TCR beta chain is a study of blood T cell repertoires in COVID-19. Study-wide background: There were acute and convalescent COVID-19 samples, and they came from the United States, Italy and Spain.

The V and J ends lost 2 bases and 1 base respectively, with 17 bases between them. This CDR3 is 17 amino acids long. CDR1 is MGHRA, CDR2 YSYEKL, per germline. Method: immunoSEQ multiplex PCR; TCRdb's copy keeps in-frame clones and lacks some. This table holds a few hundred thousand clones, less than 90% found once. Participants reported their clinical history, and cohort assignment relied on those reports. The source of this sequence is a woman in her 30s who had recovered from COVID-19. The chain links TRBV4-1 to TRBJ1-2, with D tentatively TRBD1 (6 bases). Material for sequencing was PBMCs or T cells enriched from blood (not recorded which). DNA of the CDR3: TGCGCCAGCAGCCAAACCCTAACAGGGAGTGGTAACTATGGCTACACCTTC. Protein product: CASSQTLTGSGNYGYTF.